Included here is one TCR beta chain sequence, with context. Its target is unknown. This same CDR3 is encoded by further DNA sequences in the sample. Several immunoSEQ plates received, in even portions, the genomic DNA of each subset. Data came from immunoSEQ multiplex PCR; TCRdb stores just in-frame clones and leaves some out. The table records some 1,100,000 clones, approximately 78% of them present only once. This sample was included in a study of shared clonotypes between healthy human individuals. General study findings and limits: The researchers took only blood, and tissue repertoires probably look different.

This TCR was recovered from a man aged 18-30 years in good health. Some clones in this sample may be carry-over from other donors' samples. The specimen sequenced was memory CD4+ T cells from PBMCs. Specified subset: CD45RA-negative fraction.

The DNA for the CDR3 is TGCGCCAGCAGCTTGGGGACAGGTTCCAATGAGCAGTTCTTC. Its protein product is CASSLGTGSNEQFF. The rearrangement joins TRBV5-1 to TRBJ2-1, with 7 nucleotides matching TRBD1. This CDR3 region has 14 residues. The germline V gene has CDR1 SGHRS and CDR2 YFSETQ. The V segment lost 0 bases and the J segment 6 bases; nucleotides outside the gene matches: 3.